This T cell receptor (beta chain) was profiled in a study of regulatory T cells in long-lasting Graves disease. The CDR3 length is 15 residues. Germline V gene sequence: CDR1 MNHEY, CDR2 SVGEGT. Libraries of TCR beta came from iRepertoire HTBI primers plus Arm-PCR of CDR3 regions. One entry per CDR3 protein results from TCRdb running MiXCR on the multiplex PCR reads. This sample has 530,000 or so distinct CDR3 sequences, with roughly 16% found just once. In the case of this clonotype: A much bigger clone sits one base away, suggesting this may be a read error.

The time point here: newly diagnosed GD, antithyroid drugs for less than 3 months. Construction of the TCR library relied on RNA isolated from PBMCs. EDTA tubes collected nine milliliters of peripheral blood. This sample was shared with a second study, whose subject was T cells in Graves' hyperthyroidism and ophthalmopathy. From that paper: Most expanded thyroid clonotypes above 0.001 recurred in blood.

The V and J genes are TRBV6-2 or TRBV6-3 and TRBJ2-1; 11 nucleotides align to TRBD1. The J call is uncertain, as TRBJ2-5 better fits the DNA end. The sample in question was peripheral blood mononuclear cells (PBMCs), obtained at new diagnosis, from a patient treated with antithyroid drugs. The sequence was collected from a man aged 18 to 35 with Graves disease. CDR3 in amino acids: CASSITGQGGGTQYF. CDR3 DNA sequence: TGTGCCAGCAGTATAACGGGACAGGGGGGGGGGACCCAGTACTTC.